Given below is one TCR beta chain in context. Sequencing used immunoSEQ multiplex PCR; TCRdb keeps in-frame clones, though not all of them. Of about 130,000 clones listed, approximately 90% are singletons. Germline loops: CDR1 LNHDA, CDR2 SQIVND (reference sequence). Germline trimming cut 7 bases from V and 4 bases from J; bases unmatched to any gene: 10. The CDR3 runs 16 residues. The data were taken from a study of blood T cell repertoires in COVID-19. The origin of this receptor is a man between 65 and 85 years old with active COVID-19. The V and J genes are TRBV19 and TRBJ2-2; 9 nucleotides align to TRBD2. Sequencing used peripheral blood. Here the CDR3 DNA reads TGTGCCAGTAACCCCGGCGGGAGGGGGCTCACCGGGGAGCTGTTTTTT. This sequence encodes CASNPGGRGLTGELFF.